This passage covers 19 T cell receptor beta chains from one sample sequenced in a study of cytotoxic CD8 clonotypes in ibrutinib-treated CLL. Assay: immunoSEQ multiplex PCR; the TCRdb copy retains only in-frame clones and omits some. This sample has nearly 300,000 clones; roughly four fifths occur once, and the top ten carry roughly 6%. Specimen: PBMCs, collected at disease progression, from a patient treated with ibrutinib. These receptor sequences come from a human donor with chronic lymphocytic leukemia.

The chain links TRBV5-1 to TRBJ1-2; D is ambiguous. Trimming removed 1 base from V and 2 bases from J, with 9 bases in between. The CDR3 is made up of 14 amino acids. Germline V gene lookup returns CDR1 SGHRS and CDR2 YFSETQ. CDR3 DNA sequence: TGCGCCAGCAGCTTGTTTGTGAAAAACTATGGCTACACCTTC. Its protein is CASSLFVKNYGYTF.

V usage is TRBV4-1 and J usage is TRBJ2-7; TRBD1 or TRBD2 may be the D gene (5 bases each). CDR3 length: 15 amino acids. The ends were cut back, 4 bases at V and 0 bases at J, with 13 bases in the middle. The germline V gene encodes CDR1 MGHRA and CDR2 YSYEKL. CDR3: CASSPGPGSSYEQYF. The CDR3 DNA reads as TGCGCCAGCAGCCCTGGACCAGGGAGCTCCTACGAGCAGTACTTC.

This clone has a single count. This chain uses TRBV5-6 with TRBJ1-2, with a weak D call TRBD1 (6 bases). This CDR3 region has 16 residues. V was shortened by 3 bases and J by 0 bases, with 15 bases between the two germline ends. Germline V gene data show CDR1 as SGHDT and CDR2 as YYEEEE. CDR3 bases: TGTGCCAGCAGCTCCAGAGGACAGCTAGCTAACTATGGCTACACCTTC. Amino acid sequence: CASSSRGQLANYGYTF.

The gene calls are TRBV19 and TRBJ2-1; D remains ambiguous. The CDR3 consists of 14 residues. The V end lost 4 bases, the J end lost 5 bases, and 12 bases lay between the germline ends. Germline V lookup: CDR1 LNHDA, CDR2 SQIVND (reference sequence). In nucleotides, the CDR3 is TGTGCCAGTAGTACAGAGTTTGGGGACAATGAGCAGTTCTTC. Its translation is CASSTEFGDNEQFF.

The DNA of the CDR3 is TGTGCCAGCAGCCCTACCCTACTAGTTCCCGGGGAGCTGTTTTTT. Amino acid sequence: CASSPTLLVPGELFF. The chain uses TRBV9 and TRBJ2-2; the D gene is possibly TRBD2 (5 bases). The germline CDR1 and CDR2 sequences are SGDLS and YYNGEE. CDR3 length equals 15 residues. Trimming left V 4 bases short and J 6 bases short, with 16 bases between.

V and J are TRBV6-1 and TRBJ2-7; D not resolved. CDR1 is MNHNS and CDR2 is SASEGT in the germline V gene. This CDR3 has 14 residues. Deletions cut 8 bases from V and 0 bases from J, with 14 bases between. CDR3 DNA sequence: TGTGCCAGCCAGTCAGTTCGAAGCTCCTACGAGCAGTACTTC. Translated, it gives CASQSVRSSYEQYF.

The chain is built from TRBV28 and TRBJ1-1; TRBD1 is a possible D gene (6 bases). The CDR3 extends over 15 amino acids. Deletions cut 7 bases from V and 2 bases from J, with 17 bases between. CDR1 MDHEN and CDR2 SYDVKM come from the germline V gene. The CDR3 is CASKPQGVVNTEAFF. CDR3 DNA: TGTGCCAGCAAACCACAGGGTGTTGTAAACACTGAAGCTTTCTTT.

V usage is TRBV10-3 and J usage is TRBJ1-1, with 7 bases matching TRBD1. The CDR3 extends over 14 amino acids. Per the germline V gene, CDR1 is ENHRY and CDR2 is SYGVKD. With 3 bases clipped from V and 4 bases from J, the junction kept 5 bases outside the gene matches. The CDR3 here is CAISDDRARTEAFF. Written as DNA, the CDR3 is TGTGCCATCAGTGACGACAGGGCTCGCACTGAAGCTTTCTTT.

A single count supports this clone. This chain uses TRBV21-1 with TRBJ2-1; the table assigns TRBD1, which was not confirmed against the DNA. TRBV21-1 is given as a pseudogene. This CDR3 is built from 17 residues. CDR3 loop: CASSKKGTGTGGNEQFF. CDR3 DNA sequence: TGTGCCAGCAGCAAAAAGGGGACCGGGACAGGGGGGAATGAGCAGTTCTTC.

This clone was seen a single time. The CDR3 spells CASSVSNQPQHF. CDR3 nucleotides: TGTGCCAGCAGCGTTAGCAATCAGCCCCAGCATTTT. V is TRBV7-2 and J is TRBJ1-5; D unresolved. V was cut by 5 bases and J by 0 bases, with 2 bases left in between. This CDR3 region has 12 residues. The germline CDR1 and CDR2 sequences are SGHTA and FQGNSA. The full variable domain, rest sourced from reference TRBV7-2 and TRBJ1-5, is GAGVSQSPSNKVTEKGKDVELRCDPISGHTALYWYRQSLGQGLEFLIYFQGNSAPDKSGLPSDRFSAERTGGSVSTLTIQRTQQEDSAVYLCASSVSNQPQHFGDGTRLSIL.

CDR3 sequence reads: CASSFNGRGPTDTQYF. CDR3 DNA: TGTGCCAGCAGCTTTAATGGACGGGGGCCCACAGATACGCAGTATTTT. J is TRBJ2-3 and V is TRBV7-9; TRBD1 or TRBD2 may be the D gene (6 bases each). The CDR3 runs 16 residues. The V and J ends lost 3 bases and 2 bases respectively, with 15 bases between them. Germline CDR1 and CDR2: SEHNR and FQNEAQ (reference sequence).

The rearrangement uses TRBV9 and TRBJ1-2; 9 bases fit TRBD1. Trimming removed 6 bases from V and 5 bases from J; junction bases left unmatched: 20. Germline CDR1 and CDR2: SGDLS and YYNGEE. The CDR3 extends over 18 amino acids. As DNA, the CDR3 is TGTGCCAGCACCGGACGGGGTGGGGGACAGGGCGTAAATTATGGCTACACCTTC. This encodes CASTGRGGGQGVNYGYTF.

V usage is TRBV2 and J usage is TRBJ2-1; possibly TRBD2 for D (5 bases). Germline V lookup: CDR1 SNHLY, CDR2 FYNNEI. The CDR3 has 13 amino acids. V gave up 6 bases and J gave up 3 bases, with 9 bases separating them. The CDR3 is CASRARDYNEQFF. CDR3 in DNA: TGTGCCAGCAGGGCCCGGGACTACAATGAGCAGTTCTTC.

V is TRBV9 and J is TRBJ2-2; 9 bases match TRBD2. Germline V CDR1 and CDR2: SGDLS, YYNGEE. The CDR3 has 17 amino acids. J lost 4 bases, V lost 4 bases, and 11 bases had no gene match. Here the CDR3 DNA reads TGTGCCAGCAGCACAACTAGCGGGCCGCCGGGCACCGGGGAGCTGTTTTTT. It specifies CASSTTSGPPGTGELFF.

Written as DNA, the CDR3 is TGCGCCAGCAGCTGGGACTTTCGGATGAACACTGAAGCTTTCTTT. Translating gives CASSWDFRMNTEAFF. The J gene is TRBJ1-1, the V gene TRBV5-1; possibly TRBD1 for D (5 bases). Trimming took 3 bases from V and 0 from J, leaving 12 bases between them. The CDR3 is 15 amino acids. The germline V gene encodes CDR1 SGHRS and CDR2 YFSETQ.

The chain's CDR3 is CSAAGGSGTDTQYF. The CDR3 region has the DNA TGCAGCGCCGCTGGAGGGTCCGGCACAGATACGCAGTATTTT. J is TRBJ2-3 and V is TRBV29-1, with a tentative D call TRBD2 (6 bases). The length of the CDR3 is 14 residues. Between the trimmed V and J ends, which lost 7 bases and 1 base, there was a span of 15 bases. Per the germline V gene, CDR1 is SQVTM and CDR2 is ANQGSEA.

This chain joins TRBV4-3 and TRBJ2-1; tentative D call: TRBD2 (5 bases). The CDR3 sequence is 16 residues long. Germline-derived CDR1 and CDR2 are LGHNA and YSLEER. V lost 4 bases, J lost 4 bases, and 17 bases lay in between. The CDR3 DNA is TGCGCCAGCAGCCCAGCTCTAGGACTGGTATACAATGAGCAGTTCTTC. Its translation: CASSPALGLVYNEQFF.

The chain carries TRBV5-6 and TRBJ2-1; TRBD2 matches 10 bases. Germline CDR1 SGHDT, CDR2 YYEEEE. V trimming: 2 bases; J trimming: 5 bases; junction bases outside the gene matches: 4. CDR3 length equals 15 residues. CDR3 loop: CASSFTSGTHNEQFF. The CDR3 nucleotides read TGTGCCAGCAGCTTTACTAGCGGGACCCACAATGAGCAGTTCTTC.

This clone was detected once. This chain uses TRBV4-2 with TRBJ1-5, with 12 bases identical to TRBD1. The CDR3 has 17 amino acids. J lost 5 bases, V lost 0 bases, and 5 bases had no gene match. In germline, CDR1 is LGHNA, CDR2 YNFKEQ. The CDR3 coding sequence is TGTGCCAGCAGCCAAGAGAGGGGACAGGGGGCTTATCAGCCCCAGCATTTT. Encoded protein: CASSQERGQGAYQPQHF.